The rows below give T cell receptor beta chains drawn from one sample of a study of human T cells and chemical hapten exposure. TCRdb re-called the RACE reads through MiXCR, storing one row per CDR3 protein. This sample has about 250,000 distinct CDR3 sequences, with roughly 7.4% found just once. Source: whole blood, taken in connection with sensitization to the hapten diphenylcyclopropenone (DPC). The receptor source for this set is a man younger than 35 with alopecia areata. Some clones in this sample may be carry-over from other donors' samples. CDR3s include the opening cysteine and the closing phenylalanine or tryptophan. D genes are given only for firm matches. Not every row has a clone size; where given, it reads once, few, many or a size class.

d_call,v_call,clone_size,cdr3_length,j_call,cdr3_aa,cdr3_nt
NA,TRBV7-3,few,15,TRBJ2-3,CASSPTGLMGDTQYF,TGTGCCAGCAGCCCCACGGGCCTCATGGGGGATACGCAGTATTTT
NA,TRBV6-4,few,15,TRBJ2-1,CASSTTGEGYNEQFF,TGTGCCAGCAGTACGACAGGGGAGGGCTACAATGAGCAGTTCTTC
NA,TRBV5-6,NA,15,TRBJ2-6,CASSFFRSGANVLTF,TGTGCCAGCAGCTTTTTCCGCTCTGGGGCCAACGTCCTGACTTTC
TRBD2,TRBV12-3/TRBV12-4,many,13,TRBJ2-4,CASSLLGGDIQYF,TGTGCCAGCAGCCTACTTGGGGGGGACATTCAGTACTTC
NA,TRBV5-1,many,15,TRBJ2-5,CASSLVQGGEETQYF,TGCGCCAGCAGCTTGGTTCAGGGCGGGGAAGAGACCCAGTACTTC
TRBD1,TRBV29-1,many,14,TRBJ1-1,CSANPFRGRGEAFF,TGCAGCGCGAACCCTTTCAGGGGGAGAGGTGAAGCTTTCTTT
NA,TRBV28,few,13,TRBJ2-5,CASRGAAQETQYF,TGTGCCAGCAGGGGGGCCGCACAAGAGACCCAGTACTTC
NA,TRBV10-3,few,12,TRBJ1-5,CAISEPGRTQHF,TGTGCCATCAGTGAGCCCGGGAGAACCCAGCATTTT
TRBD1,TRBV6-1,few,14,TRBJ2-1,CASSVDRGDNEQFF,TGTGCCAGCAGTGTTGACAGGGGGGACAATGAGCAGTTCTTC
TRBD1,TRBV7-2,few,15,TRBJ1-6,CASSPTTGWASPLHF,TGTGCCAGCAGCCCTACGACAGGGTGGGCTTCACCCCTCCACTTT
NA,TRBV29-1,many,13,TRBJ2-2,CSVAGTNTGELFF,TGCAGCGTTGCTGGGACTAACACCGGGGAGCTGTTTTTT
TRBD1,TRBV28,few,15,TRBJ1-2,CASSIPQGTNYGYTF,TGTGCCAGCAGTATCCCACAGGGGACTAACTATGGCTACACCTTC
NA,TRBV7-3,NA,13,TRBJ2-5,CASSSGAEKTQYF,TGTGCCAGCAGCTCGGGTGCTGAAAAGACCCAGTACTTC
NA,TRBV4-1,many,14,TRBJ1-2,CASSPDPANYGYTF,TGCGCCAGCAGCCCGGATCCAGCTAACTATGGCTACACCTTC
NA,TRBV5-6,few,15,TRBJ1-1,CASSLGFNMNTEAFF,TGTGCCAGCAGCCTGGGCTTCAACATGAACACTGAAGCTTTCTTT
NA,TRBV10-3,NA,17,TRBJ1-6,CAISILARGRINSPLHF,TGTGCCATCAGTATCCTGGCGAGGGGCCGAATCAATTCACCCCTCCACTTT
TRBD1,TRBV7-6,NA,16,TRBJ1-6,CASSSIFRDSYSPLHF,TGTGCCAGCAGCTCAATCTTCCGGGACAGCTATTCACCCCTCCACTTT
TRBD1,TRBV9,NA,13,TRBJ1-3,CASSGTGGNTIYF,TGTGCCAGCAGCGGGACAGGTGGAAACACCATATATTTT
TRBD2,TRBV20-1,few,13,TRBJ2-1,CSARDGLANEQFF,TGCAGTGCTAGAGATGGACTAGCGAATGAGCAGTTCTTC
NA,TRBV5-1,many,15,TRBJ1-3,CASSFLGASGNTIYF,TGCGCCAGCAGCTTTCTGGGGGCCTCTGGAAACACCATATATTTT
TRBD1,TRBV6-5,few,14,TRBJ1-1,CASSYLIGQVEAFF,TGTGCCAGCAGTTACCTGATTGGACAGGTTGAAGCTTTCTTT
NA,TRBV12-3/TRBV12-4,NA,15,TRBJ1-1,CASSPGARVIGEAFF,TGTGCCAGCAGTCCCGGGGCCCGGGTTATTGGTGAAGCTTTCTTT
NA,TRBV10-1,few,17,TRBJ2-6,CASSESVLRPGANVLTF,TGCGCCAGCAGTGAGTCTGTTCTGAGGCCTGGGGCCAACGTCCTGACTTTC
TRBD2,TRBV10-3,few,18,TRBJ2-1,CAISERTSGRSSYNEQFF,TGTGCCATCAGTGAGAGGACTAGCGGGCGGAGCTCCTACAATGAGCAGTTCTTC
NA,TRBV27,NA,15,TRBJ1-6,CASRYGDSYNSPLHF,TGTGCCAGCAGGTACGGGGACTCCTATAATTCACCCCTCCACTTT
NA,TRBV11-2,many,14,TRBJ2-2,CASSLESSTGELFF,TGTGCCAGCAGCTTAGAGTCGAGCACCGGGGAGCTGTTTTTT
NA,TRBV7-2,few,15,TRBJ1-1,CASSLAPWQGRGAFF,TGTGCCAGCAGCTTAGCCCCTTGGCAGGGCAGGGGAGCTTTCTTT
NA,TRBV12-3/TRBV12-4,NA,14,TRBJ1-2,CASGGPSMNYGYTF,TGTGCCAGCGGGGGACCGTCGATGAACTATGGCTACACCTTC
NA,TRBV11-1,few,12,TRBJ1-2,CASNSGGYGYTF,TGTGCCAGCAACTCGGGCGGATATGGCTACACCTTC
NA,TRBV7-8,few,17,TRBJ2-1,CASSSPGQIYSYNEQFF,TGTGCCAGCAGCTCACCGGGACAAATCTACTCCTACAATGAGCAGTTCTTC